This T cell receptor beta chain was sequenced for a study of OX40 agonist ivuxolimab in advanced cancers. Across the whole study: Participants could have had prior anti-PD-1, anti-PD-L1 or anti-CTLA-4 therapy, and less than 45% had some. Overall study results and limits: No determination was made of the antigen specificity of the expanded peripheral T cells. Relative to CD4+, CD8+ T cells held more expanded clones on average.

As regards this clone: Its target is unknown. One junction end does not reproduce the germline sequence, and a read error may be involved.

TCRdb keeps only in-frame clones here, not all; method: immunoSEQ multiplex PCR. The data show tens of thousands of clones, with roughly 91% seen just once and 0.38% held by the top ten. The sequence came from an adult with an advanced solid tumor such as melanoma, head and neck, liver or kidney cancer. The material was CD4+ or CD8+ T cells sorted from blood, obtained in a trial of the OX40 agonist ivuxolimab.

The DNA for the CDR3 is TGTGCCAGCAGGGAAGAGACCCAGTACTTC. Translating gives CASREETQYF. V gene TRBV2 combines with J gene TRBJ2-5; D gene ambiguous. The CDR3 runs 10 residues. CDR1 is SNHLY, CDR2 FYNNEI, per germline.